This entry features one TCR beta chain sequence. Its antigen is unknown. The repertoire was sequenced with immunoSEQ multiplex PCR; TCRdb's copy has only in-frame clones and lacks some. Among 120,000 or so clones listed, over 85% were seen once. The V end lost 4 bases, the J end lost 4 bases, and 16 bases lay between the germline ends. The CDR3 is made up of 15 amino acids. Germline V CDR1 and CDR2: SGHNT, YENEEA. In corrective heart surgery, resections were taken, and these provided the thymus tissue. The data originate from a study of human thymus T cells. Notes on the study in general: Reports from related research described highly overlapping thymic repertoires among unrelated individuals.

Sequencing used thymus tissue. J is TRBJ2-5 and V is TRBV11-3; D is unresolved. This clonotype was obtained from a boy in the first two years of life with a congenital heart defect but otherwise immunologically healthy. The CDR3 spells CASSSRSLELETQYF. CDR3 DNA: TGTGCCAGCAGCTCCCGGTCCTTGGAGTTAGAGACCCAGTACTTC.